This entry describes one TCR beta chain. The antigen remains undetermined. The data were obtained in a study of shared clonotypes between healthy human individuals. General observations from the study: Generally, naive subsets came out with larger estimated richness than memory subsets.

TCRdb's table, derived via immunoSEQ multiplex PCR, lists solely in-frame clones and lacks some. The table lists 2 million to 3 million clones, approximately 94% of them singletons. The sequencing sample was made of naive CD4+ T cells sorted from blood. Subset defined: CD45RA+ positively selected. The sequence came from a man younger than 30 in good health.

The DNA of the CDR3 is TGCGCCAGCAGCTTGAATCCGGGGACCTATGGCTACACCTTC. Its protein product is CASSLNPGTYGYTF. The rearrangement links TRBV5-1 to TRBJ1-2; possibly TRBD1 for D (5 bases). CDR1 is SGHRS and CDR2 is YFSETQ in the germline V gene. This CDR3 has 14 amino acids. V was pared by 1 base and J by 4 bases, with 11 bases between.